Listed here is a single T cell receptor (beta chain). Its target is unknown. This sample was taken from a study of T cell responses to AZD1222 COVID-19 vaccine. Clones were sequenced by immunoSEQ multiplex PCR, and TCRdb holds only the in-frame ones, with some missing. Of 60,000 to 80,000 clones listed, 65% to 90% were seen once; the top ten hold less than 20%. The ends were cut back, 2 bases at V and 6 bases at J, with 10 bases in the middle. Germline values: CDR1 KGHSH, CDR2 LQKENI. There are 13 residues in the CDR3. General study results and limits: Baseline testing showed seropositivity in only five or six AZD1222 recipients. The sample set comprised mostly white British donors with more females, and clonal diversity was possibly underestimated.

The V and J genes are TRBV18 and TRBJ1-1; D gene uncertain. Specimen: peripheral blood, collected on day 0 of AZD1222 vaccination. The TCR was taken from an adult in good health. The chain's CDR3 is CASSPSSGPEAFF. In nucleotides, the CDR3 is TGTGCCAGCTCACCATCTTCTGGGCCTGAAGCTTTCTTT.